A selection of T cell receptor beta chains follows, all from one sample in a study of shared clonotypes between healthy human individuals. Profiled with immunoSEQ multiplex PCR; TCRdb holds only in-frame clones, not every one. Here the sample spans approximately 2,200,000 clones, about 92% being singletons. Sequenced sample: naive CD8+ T cells from PBMCs. These receptors all come from a man between 18 and 29 years old in good health. Some clones in this sample may be carry-over from other donors' samples. The CDR3 runs from the conserved cysteine through the conserved F or W. Each record gives: CDR3 protein, J gene, clone size, V gene, CDR3 length. The listing skips clone size in some rows; elsewhere it reads once, few, many or a size class.

CDR3: CASSSWNTEAFF; J: TRBJ1-1; size: .; V: TRBV27; length: 12
CDR3: CASSLSTGGRSYTF; J: TRBJ1-2; size: .; V: TRBV28; length: 14
CDR3: CASSLAGGPDTQYF; J: TRBJ2-3; size: .; V: TRBV28; length: 14
CDR3: CATGGRYREQYF; J: TRBJ2-7; size: .; V: TRBV19; length: 12
CDR3: CASSLDSFGRNQETQYF; J: TRBJ2-5; size: .; V: TRBV7-9; length: 17
CDR3: CASSLGQGTNTIYF; J: TRBJ1-3; size: .; V: TRBV7-6; length: 14
CDR3: CASSVRQGNEAFF; J: TRBJ1-1; size: .; V: TRBV9; length: 13
CDR3: CASSSGLTLYNEQFF; J: TRBJ2-1; size: .; V: TRBV27; length: 15
CDR3: CASSSTGPKYNEQFF; J: TRBJ2-1; size: .; V: TRBV11-2; length: 15
CDR3: CASSLGLAGPYEQYF; J: TRBJ2-7; size: .; V: TRBV7-9; length: 15
CDR3: CASSDGLQSYNEQFF; J: TRBJ2-1; size: .; V: TRBV7-9; length: 15
CDR3: CASSTRDRPNYGYTF; J: TRBJ1-2; size: .; V: TRBV7-9; length: 15
CDR3: CASRGTEDYEQYF; J: TRBJ2-7; size: .; V: TRBV27; length: 13
CDR3: CASSGEGSYNSPLHF; J: TRBJ1-6; size: .; V: TRBV10-2; length: 15
CDR3: CASSSRGSRSYTGELFF; J: TRBJ2-2; size: .; V: TRBV7-9; length: 17
CDR3: CASGTGTGAYEQYF; J: TRBJ2-7; size: .; V: TRBV12-5; length: 14
CDR3: CASSISPGAAAGNTIYF; J: TRBJ1-3; size: .; V: TRBV27; length: 17
CDR3: CASSLTGAGSQPQHF; J: TRBJ1-5; size: once; V: TRBV6-5; length: 15
CDR3: CASSQGSSFVYEQYF; J: TRBJ2-7; size: .; V: TRBV16; length: 15
CDR3: CASSLTTGNTIYF; J: TRBJ1-3; size: .; V: TRBV28; length: 13
CDR3: CASTTEGDGTGELFF; J: TRBJ2-2; size: .; V: TRBV21-1; length: 15
CDR3: CASSQVDVGREKLFF; J: TRBJ1-4; size: .; V: TRBV14; length: 15
CDR3: CASSSPGGGPDTQYF; J: TRBJ2-3; size: .; V: TRBV5-4; length: 15
CDR3: CASSVAGGPYNEQFF; J: TRBJ2-1; size: .; V: TRBV9; length: 15
CDR3: CASSSGLNEKLFF; J: TRBJ1-4; size: .; V: TRBV5-6; length: 13
CDR3: CASSSARHHEQYF; J: TRBJ2-7; size: .; V: TRBV7-9; length: 13
CDR3: CASRGRTAGTEKLFF; J: TRBJ1-4; size: once; V: TRBV27; length: 15
CDR3: CASSPPRTSGYNEQFF; J: TRBJ2-1; size: .; V: TRBV27; length: 16
CDR3: CASSWTGSGYGYTF; J: TRBJ1-2; size: .; V: TRBV5-1; length: 14
CDR3: CASSVATSGSAGELFF; J: TRBJ2-2; size: .; V: TRBV9; length: 16
CDR3: CASSLDREWEKLFF; J: TRBJ1-4; size: .; V: TRBV5-4; length: 14
CDR3: CASSLSRPRDARGGWYLETQYF; J: TRBJ2-5; size: .; V: TRBV27; length: 22
CDR3: CASSADTGYGYTF; J: TRBJ1-2; size: once; V: TRBV7-9; length: 13
CDR3: CASSQDSGRFVTDTQYF; J: TRBJ2-3; size: .; V: TRBV4-3; length: 17
CDR3: CASSYSRTRNYEQYF; J: TRBJ2-7; size: .; V: TRBV27; length: 15
CDR3: CASSVEAGGFTDTQYF; J: TRBJ2-3; size: .; V: TRBV9; length: 16